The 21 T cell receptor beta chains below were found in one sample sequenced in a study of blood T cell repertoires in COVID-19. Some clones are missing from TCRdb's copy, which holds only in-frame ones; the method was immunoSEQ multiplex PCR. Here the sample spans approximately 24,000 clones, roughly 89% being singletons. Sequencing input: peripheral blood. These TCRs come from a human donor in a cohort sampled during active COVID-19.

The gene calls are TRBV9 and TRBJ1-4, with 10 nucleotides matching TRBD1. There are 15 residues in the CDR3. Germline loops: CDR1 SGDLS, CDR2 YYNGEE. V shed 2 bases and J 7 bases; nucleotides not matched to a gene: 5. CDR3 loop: CASSVTGGSGEKLFF. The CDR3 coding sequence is TGTGCCAGCAGCGTGACAGGGGGCTCGGGTGAAAAACTGTTTTTT.

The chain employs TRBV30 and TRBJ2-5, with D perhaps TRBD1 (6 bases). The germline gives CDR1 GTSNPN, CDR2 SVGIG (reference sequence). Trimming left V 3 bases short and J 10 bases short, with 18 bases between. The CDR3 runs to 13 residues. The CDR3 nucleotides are TGTGCCTGGAGGGGTCAGGGGCATTCTTTCCAGTACTTC. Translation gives CAWRGQGHSFQYF.

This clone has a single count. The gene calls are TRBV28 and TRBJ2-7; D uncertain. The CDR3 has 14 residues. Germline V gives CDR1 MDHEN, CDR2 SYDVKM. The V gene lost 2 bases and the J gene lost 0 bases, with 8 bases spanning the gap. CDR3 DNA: TGTGCCAGCAGTTTACTATATCGCTCCTACGAGCAGTACTTC. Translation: CASSLLYRSYEQYF. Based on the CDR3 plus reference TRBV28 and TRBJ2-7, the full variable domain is DVKVTQSSRYLVKRTGEKVFLECVQDMDHENMFWYRQDPGLGLRLIYFSYDVKMKEKGDIPEGYSVSREKKERFSLILESASTNQTSMYLCASSLLYRSYEQYFGPGTRLTVT.

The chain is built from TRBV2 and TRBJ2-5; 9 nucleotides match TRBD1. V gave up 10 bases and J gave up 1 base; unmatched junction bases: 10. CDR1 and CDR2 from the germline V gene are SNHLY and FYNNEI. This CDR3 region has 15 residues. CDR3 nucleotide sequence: TGTGCCACCAGCATTGGGACAGGGCCCCAAGAGACCCAGTACTTC. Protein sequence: CATSIGTGPQETQYF.

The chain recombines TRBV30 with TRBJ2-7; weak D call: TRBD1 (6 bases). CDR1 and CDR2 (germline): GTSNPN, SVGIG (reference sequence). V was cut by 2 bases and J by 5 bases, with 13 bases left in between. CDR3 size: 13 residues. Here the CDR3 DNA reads TGTGCCTGGAGTTCACAGGGTTACCACGAGCAGTACTTC. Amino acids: CAWSSQGYHEQYF.

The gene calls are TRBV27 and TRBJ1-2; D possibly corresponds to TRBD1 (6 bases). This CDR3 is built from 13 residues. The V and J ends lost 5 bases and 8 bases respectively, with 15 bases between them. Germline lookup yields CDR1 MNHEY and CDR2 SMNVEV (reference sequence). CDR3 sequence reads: CASSAPGAWGYTF. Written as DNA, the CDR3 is TGTGCCAGCAGTGCTCCAGGGGCGTGGGGCTACACCTTC.

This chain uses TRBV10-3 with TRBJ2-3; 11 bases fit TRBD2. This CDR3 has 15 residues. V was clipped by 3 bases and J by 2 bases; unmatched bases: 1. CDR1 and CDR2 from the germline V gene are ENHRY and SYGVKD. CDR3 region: CAISELAGATDTQYF. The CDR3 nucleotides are TGTGCCATCAGTGAACTAGCGGGGGCCACAGATACGCAGTATTTT.

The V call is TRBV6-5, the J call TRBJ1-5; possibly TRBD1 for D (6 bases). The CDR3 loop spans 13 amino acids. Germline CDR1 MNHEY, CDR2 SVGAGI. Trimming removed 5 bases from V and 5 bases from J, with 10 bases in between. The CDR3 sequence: CASSTGRDQPQHF. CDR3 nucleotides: TGTGCCAGCAGTACAGGGAGGGATCAGCCCCAGCATTTT.

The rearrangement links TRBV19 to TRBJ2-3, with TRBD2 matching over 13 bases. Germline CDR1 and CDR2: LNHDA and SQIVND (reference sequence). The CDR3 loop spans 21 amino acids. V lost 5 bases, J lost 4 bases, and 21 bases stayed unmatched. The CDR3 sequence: CASSPYRTSGGIAKGADTQYF. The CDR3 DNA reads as TGTGCCAGTAGTCCATACCGGACTAGCGGGGGTATAGCTAAAGGCGCAGATACGCAGTATTTT.

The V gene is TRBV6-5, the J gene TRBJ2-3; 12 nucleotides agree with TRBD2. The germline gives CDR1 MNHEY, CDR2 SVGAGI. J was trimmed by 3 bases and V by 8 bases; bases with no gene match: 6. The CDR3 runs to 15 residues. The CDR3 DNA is TGTGCCAGCGGAGCTAGCGGGAGGGCAACAGATACGCAGTATTTT. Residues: CASGASGRATDTQYF.

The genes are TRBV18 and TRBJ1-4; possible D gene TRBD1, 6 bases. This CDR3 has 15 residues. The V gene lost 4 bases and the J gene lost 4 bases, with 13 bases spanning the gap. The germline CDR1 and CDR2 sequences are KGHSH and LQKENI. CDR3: CASSLRQEFNEKLFF. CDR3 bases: TGTGCCAGCTCACTGCGACAGGAGTTTAATGAAAAACTGTTTTTT.

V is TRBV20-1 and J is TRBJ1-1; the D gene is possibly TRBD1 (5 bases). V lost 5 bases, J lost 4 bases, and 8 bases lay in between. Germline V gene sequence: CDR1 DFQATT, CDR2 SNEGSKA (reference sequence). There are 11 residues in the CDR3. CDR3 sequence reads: CSAPGPTEAFF. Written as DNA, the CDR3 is TGCAGTGCTCCAGGGCCCACTGAAGCTTTCTTT.

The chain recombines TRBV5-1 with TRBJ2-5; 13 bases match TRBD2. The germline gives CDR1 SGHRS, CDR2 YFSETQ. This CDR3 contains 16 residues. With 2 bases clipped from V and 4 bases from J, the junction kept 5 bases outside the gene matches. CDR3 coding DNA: TGCGCCAGCAGCTTCACTAGCGGGGGGGCCAGAGAGACCCAGTACTTC. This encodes CASSFTSGGARETQYF. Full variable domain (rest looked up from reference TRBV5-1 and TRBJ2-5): KAGVTQTPRYLIKTRGQQVTLSCSPISGHRSVSWYQQTPGQGLQFLFEYFSETQRNKGNFPGRFSGRQFSNSRSEMNVSTLELGDSALYLCASSFTSGGARETQYFGPGTRLLVL.

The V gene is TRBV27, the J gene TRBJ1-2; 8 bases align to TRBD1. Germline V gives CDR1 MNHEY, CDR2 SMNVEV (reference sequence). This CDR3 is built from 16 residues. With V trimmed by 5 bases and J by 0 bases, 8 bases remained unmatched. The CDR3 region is CASSPGQGSTNYGYTF. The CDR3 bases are TGTGCCAGCAGTCCTGGACAGGGCAGTACTAACTATGGCTACACCTTC.

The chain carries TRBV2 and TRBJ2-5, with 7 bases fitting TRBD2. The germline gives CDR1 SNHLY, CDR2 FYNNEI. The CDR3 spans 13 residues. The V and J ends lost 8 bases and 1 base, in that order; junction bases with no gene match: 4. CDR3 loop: CASWGGIQETQYF. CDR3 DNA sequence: TGTGCCAGCTGGGGGGGGATCCAAGAGACCCAGTACTTC. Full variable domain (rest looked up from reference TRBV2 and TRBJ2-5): EPEVTQTPSHQVTQMGQEVILRCVPISNHLYFYWYRQILGQKVEFLVSFYNNEISEKSEIFDDQFSVERPDGSNFTLKIRSTKLEDSAMYFCASWGGIQETQYFGPGTRLLVL.

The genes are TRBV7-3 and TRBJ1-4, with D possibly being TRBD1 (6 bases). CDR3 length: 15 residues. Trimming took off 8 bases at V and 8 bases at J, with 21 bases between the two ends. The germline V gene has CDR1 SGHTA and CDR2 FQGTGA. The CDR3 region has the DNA TGTGCCAGCTCAAAGTCCGGGACACGAAGAGAAAAACTGTTTTTT. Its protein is CASSKSGTRREKLFF.

The DNA of the CDR3 is TGTGCCAGCTCACCACCCACAGGGTTACAAGAGACCCAGTACTTC. It specifies CASSPPTGLQETQYF. The V call is TRBV18, the J call TRBJ2-5; D perhaps matches TRBD1 (6 bases). V lost 0 bases to trimming and J lost 2 bases, with 10 bases between them. Germline values: CDR1 KGHSH, CDR2 LQKENI. There are 15 residues in the CDR3.

The CDR3 spells CASSSGTADGYTF. The CDR3 DNA sequence: TGTGCCAGTAGTAGCGGGACAGCCGATGGCTACACCTTC. The V gene is TRBV19, the J gene TRBJ1-2, with 7 bases matching TRBD1. There are 13 residues in the CDR3. From germline, CDR1 is LNHDA and CDR2 SQIVND (reference sequence). V lost 4 bases, J lost 6 bases, and 5 bases stayed unmatched.

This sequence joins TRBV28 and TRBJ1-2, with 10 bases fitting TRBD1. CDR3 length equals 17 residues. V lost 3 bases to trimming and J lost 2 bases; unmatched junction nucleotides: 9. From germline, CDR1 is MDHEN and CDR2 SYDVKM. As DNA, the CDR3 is TGTGCCAGCAGTTTCATCGGGACAGGGGATTTAAACTATGGCTACACCTTC. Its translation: CASSFIGTGDLNYGYTF.

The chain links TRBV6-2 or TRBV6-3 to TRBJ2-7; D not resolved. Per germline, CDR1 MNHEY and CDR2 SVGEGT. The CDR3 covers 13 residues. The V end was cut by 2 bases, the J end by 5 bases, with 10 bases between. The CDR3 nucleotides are TGTGCCAGCAGTTACCCCAGCGTAGACGAGCAGTACTTC. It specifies CASSYPSVDEQYF.

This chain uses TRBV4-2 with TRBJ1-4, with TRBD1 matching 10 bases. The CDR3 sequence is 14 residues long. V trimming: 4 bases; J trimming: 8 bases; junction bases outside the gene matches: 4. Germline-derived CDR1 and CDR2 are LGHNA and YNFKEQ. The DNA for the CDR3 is TGTGCCAGCAGCCTCACGACAGGGGGCGAAAAACTGTTTTTT. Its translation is CASSLTTGGEKLFF.